This T cell receptor beta chain was captured in a study of T-cell reconstitution after alpha-beta-depleted transplantation in children. Ten or more counts support this clonotype. The antigen is undetermined. Preparing the TCRbeta library involved the use of unique molecular identifiers. TCRdb re-called the PCR reads through MiXCR, storing one row per CDR3 protein. Of hundreds of thousands of distinct CDR3 sequences in the sample, about 7.3% were seen once. Regarding the study as a whole: Among T cells one year after transplant, newly produced cells accounted for most counts and diversity. Several hundred rapidly expanded clones from non-depleted graft cells reportedly supplied alpha-beta T cells about two months post-transplant. Some patients showed high day-60 TCRbeta diversity, which derived from surviving recipient T cells and thymic progenitors.

Looked up from germline, CDR1 is SGHRS and CDR2 is YFSETQ. The CDR3 extends over 15 amino acids. V was pared by 4 bases and J by 5 bases, with 17 bases between. The clonotype was recovered from a female patient between 2 and 15 years old who had a stem cell transplant for Fanconi anemia, so the T cells may come from the graft donor. The sequencing used peripheral blood, collected 360 days after TCRalphabeta/CD19-depleted stem cell transplant. This sequence joins TRBV5-1 and TRBJ2-3; weak D call: TRBD1 (5 bases). The CDR3 DNA sequence: TGCGCCAGCAGCCCCAGGGTGGGGTCCGAAGATACGCAGTATTTT. As protein: CASSPRVGSEDTQYF.